The 23 T cell receptor beta chains presented below share a single source sample, sequenced in a study of identical twins. Using its own MiXCR run on the 5' RACE reads, TCRdb lists one record per CDR3 protein. The sample consists of 700,000 or so distinct CDR3 sequences, 21% of them appearing once. The sample was also linked to a second study, of T cells expressing NK-cell markers.

The sequencing sample was made of PBMCs. These receptors were taken from a young woman in good health.

The CDR3, as DNA: TGTGCCTGGAGTGTACTCCCGGGGGAGCAGTTCTTC. The encoded protein is CAWSVLPGEQFF. The V call is TRBV30, the J call TRBJ2-1, with D perhaps matching TRBD2 (5 bases). Germline CDR1 and CDR2: GTSNPN and SVGIG (reference sequence). Between the trimmed V and J ends, which lost 0 bases and 10 bases, there was a span of 10 bases. This CDR3 is 12 amino acids long.

The chain carries TRBV9 and TRBJ1-5, with 8 bases fitting TRBD1. Looked up from germline, CDR1 is SGDLS and CDR2 is YYNGEE. CDR3 length: 15 amino acids. Trimming removed 0 bases from V and 4 bases from J; junction bases left unmatched: 3. The CDR3 sequence is CASSVGQGRNQPQHF. The CDR3 DNA sequence: TGTGCCAGCAGCGTAGGACAGGGGAGGAATCAGCCCCAGCATTTT.

Many counts were recorded for this clonotype. J is TRBJ2-5 and V is TRBV2; tentatively, D is TRBD1 (6 bases). The V gene's germline CDR1 is SNHLY and CDR2 FYNNEI. V was shortened by 1 base and J by 5 bases, with 11 bases between the two germline ends. The CDR3 is 14 amino acids. The CDR3 is CASSEGAGVETQYF. The CDR3, as DNA: TGTGCCAGCAGTGAAGGGGCAGGGGTGGAGACCCAGTACTTC.

The sample holds a few counts of this clonotype. This chain uses TRBV20-1 with TRBJ2-2, with TRBD2 identical over 10 bases. This CDR3 spans 13 amino acids. The V and J ends lost 5 bases and 10 bases, in that order; junction bases with no gene match: 7. CDR1 and CDR2 from the germline V gene are DFQATT and SNEGSKA (reference sequence). In DNA form, the CDR3 reads TGCAGTGCTGCTGGGCTAGCGGGGGCGGAGCTGTTTTTT. It is translated as CSAAGLAGAELFF.

CDR3 DNA: TGTGCCAGTAGTTTGAGCGGGAGGGCCCCGTACAATGAGCAGTTCTTC. This codes for CASSLSGRAPYNEQFF. This chain links TRBV19 with TRBJ2-1; 10 bases line up with TRBD2. Per the germline V gene, CDR1 is LNHDA and CDR2 is SQIVND (reference sequence). The CDR3 contains 16 residues. The junction had 8 bases not matched to a gene; V was cut back by 5 bases and J by 4 bases.

The sample holds many counts of this clonotype. The rearrangement joins TRBV12-3 or TRBV12-4 to TRBJ2-3; possibly TRBD2 for D (5 bases). V was cut by 1 base and J by 0 bases, with 8 bases left in between. The CDR3 runs 15 residues. DNA of the CDR3: TGTGCCAGCAGTTTAGGTCGGACTAGCACAGATACGCAGTATTTT. Translated: CASSLGRTSTDTQYF.

This clonotype has more than one count but fewer than ten. This chain uses TRBV20-1 with TRBJ1-1, with a weak D call TRBD1 (5 bases). V lost 3 bases and J lost 4, with 15 bases in between. Germline CDR1 reads DFQATT; CDR2 reads SNEGSKA (reference sequence). This CDR3 has 14 amino acids. CDR3 nucleotide sequence: TGCAGTGCTAGGCCAGGGTTGTCGGCCACTGAAGCTTTCTTT. Amino acid sequence: CSARPGLSATEAFF.

The chain is built from TRBV6-1 and TRBJ2-6; the D gene is possibly TRBD1 (5 bases). This CDR3 is built from 18 residues. The germline gives CDR1 MNHNS, CDR2 SASEGT. V lost 8 bases and J 0 bases, leaving 20 bases between the germline ends. CDR3 sequence reads: CASRRKVTGNSGANVLTF. Here the CDR3 DNA reads TGTGCCAGCCGACGGAAGGTTACAGGAAACTCTGGGGCCAACGTCCTGACTTTC.

The chain uses TRBV25-1 and TRBJ2-4, with a weak D call TRBD1 (6 bases). Germline V gene lookup returns CDR1 MGHDK and CDR2 SYGVNS. V was shortened by 5 bases and J by 4 bases, with 12 bases between the two germline ends. CDR3 length: 14 residues. DNA for the CDR3: TGTGCCAGCAGTATCACAGGGTTAAAAAACATTCAGTACTTC. Protein: CASSITGLKNIQYF.

The sample holds a few counts of this clonotype. The V gene is TRBV19, the J gene TRBJ1-6; 7 positions match TRBD1. The CDR3 runs 14 residues. V lost 7 bases and J lost 6; bases outside the gene matches: 6. Looked up from germline, CDR1 is LNHDA and CDR2 is SQIVND (reference sequence). This CDR3 reads CASNEGQLNSPLHF. DNA of the CDR3: TGTGCCAGTAATGAGGGACAGCTTAATTCACCCCTCCACTTT.

V gene TRBV20-1 combines with J gene TRBJ2-5, with D possibly TRBD1 on 6 matching bases. The CDR3 has 12 amino acids. Germline V gene sequence: CDR1 DFQATT, CDR2 SNEGSKA (reference sequence). CDR3 loop: CSPTGTQETQYF. The CDR3 DNA sequence: TGCAGCCCCACAGGGACACAAGAGACCCAGTACTTC.

In its sample, this clonotype was seen a few times. The chain links TRBV24-1 to TRBJ2-5; D may correspond to TRBD1 or TRBD2 (5 bases each). V was clipped by 4 bases and J by 1 base, with 12 bases between them. The CDR3 has 15 amino acids. Germline CDR1 reads KGHDR; CDR2 reads SFDVKD. The CDR3 region has the DNA TGTGCCACCAGTGACGGGGACGGCGTCCAAGAGACCCAGTACTTC. Its protein is CATSDGDGVQETQYF.

This clonotype was observed a handful of times. The chain employs TRBV6-1 and TRBJ2-3; D possibly uses TRBD1 or TRBD2 (6 bases each). V lost 9 bases and J lost 1, with 23 bases in between. The CDR3 loop spans 17 amino acids. Germline CDR1 reads MNHNS; CDR2 reads SASEGT. Here the CDR3 DNA reads TGTGCCAGTAAACCGGCCGGGGGCGCGTTGGGCACAGATACGCAGTATTTT. This gives the protein CASKPAGGALGTDTQYF.

The V gene is TRBV7-9, the J gene TRBJ2-5, with D perhaps matching TRBD1 (6 bases). Trimming took 4 bases from V and 4 from J, leaving 13 bases between them. CDR3 length: 14 residues. Looked up from germline, CDR1 is SEHNR and CDR2 is FQNEAQ (reference sequence). Here the CDR3 DNA reads TGTGCCAGCAGCTCGGCGGACAGAGGAGAGACCCAGTACTTC. Residues: CASSSADRGETQYF.

The chain carries TRBV20-1 and TRBJ2-5, with TRBD2 matching over 7 bases. The CDR3 loop spans 13 amino acids. From germline, CDR1 is DFQATT and CDR2 SNEGSKA (reference sequence). The J segment lost 2 bases and the V segment lost 1 base, leaving 1 base of the junction unmatched. Here the CDR3 DNA reads TGCAGTGCTAGAGGGGACTATCAAGAGACCCAGTACTTC. Amino acid sequence: CSARGDYQETQYF.

The V and J genes are TRBV30 and TRBJ1-5, with D hard to call. The germline V gene has CDR1 GTSNPN and CDR2 SVGIG (reference sequence). There are 14 residues in the CDR3. Trimming left V 0 bases short and J 2 bases short, with 8 bases between. This chain's CDR3 is CAWSVRSGNQPQHF. The CDR3 coding sequence is TGTGCCTGGAGTGTACGTTCCGGCAATCAGCCCCAGCATTTT.

This clonotype was observed a handful of times. Written as DNA, the CDR3 is TGTGCCAGCACCGATGGGCAGGGGTCTATGTACGAGCAGTACTTC. Translating gives CASTDGQGSMYEQYF. The chain uses TRBV12-3 or TRBV12-4 and TRBJ2-7; a weak D match, TRBD1 (6 bases). CDR3 length: 15 amino acids. Trimming left V 7 bases short and J 4 bases short, with 20 bases between.

The chain is built from TRBV12-3 or TRBV12-4 and TRBJ2-7, with D perhaps TRBD1 or TRBD2 (5 bases each). The CDR3 length is 15 residues. V was shortened by 8 bases and J by 0 bases, with 17 bases between the two germline ends. CDR3 amino acids: CASSQEGQISYEQYF. The CDR3 DNA reads as TGTGCCAGCTCCCAAGAGGGGCAGATCTCCTACGAGCAGTACTTC.

The V gene is TRBV15, the J gene TRBJ2-7; TRBD1 matches at 9 bases. V was clipped by 0 bases and J by 5 bases; unmatched bases: 5. Germline values: CDR1 LNHNV, CDR2 YYDKDF (reference sequence). The length of the CDR3 is 15 residues. For the CDR3, the DNA is TGTGCCACCAGCAGAGATGGAACAGGGGGCGACGAGCAGTACTTC. Residues: CATSRDGTGGDEQYF.

This rearrangement joins TRBV20-1 to TRBJ2-3; D assignment may be TRBD1 or TRBD2 (5 bases each). This CDR3 comprises 14 residues. The V end lost 2 bases, the J end lost 2 bases, and 11 bases lay between the germline ends. CDR1 is DFQATT and CDR2 is SNEGSKA in the germline V gene (reference sequence). CDR3 sequence (DNA): TGCAGTGCTAGATCCGGGACCAACACAGATACGCAGTATTTT. This sequence encodes CSARSGTNTDTQYF.

J is TRBJ1-1 and V is TRBV12-3 or TRBV12-4; TRBD1 agrees at 8 bases. The V and J ends lost 4 bases and 1 base, in that order; junction bases with no gene match: 5. This CDR3 region has 15 residues. CDR3 region: CASSSNRGSNTEAFF. The CDR3 bases are TGTGCCAGCAGTTCTAACAGGGGGTCGAACACTGAAGCTTTCTTT.

The sample holds one count of this clonotype. This chain connects TRBV2 to TRBJ1-1, with a tentative D call TRBD1 (6 bases). Trimming stripped 6 bases from V and 6 bases from J, with 23 bases between. The CDR3 length is 16 residues. The V gene's germline CDR1 is SNHLY and CDR2 FYNNEI. CDR3 region: CASSQGLGQKSAEAFF. The CDR3 nucleotides read TGTGCCAGCAGCCAAGGGTTGGGACAAAAATCGGCTGAAGCTTTCTTT.

This clonotype has a handful of counts. The chain employs TRBV20-1 and TRBJ2-7; D is possibly TRBD1 (5 bases). The V gene lost 0 bases and the J gene lost 5 bases, with 14 bases spanning the gap. Germline CDR1 DFQATT, CDR2 SNEGSKA (reference sequence). The CDR3 loop spans 14 amino acids. CDR3 coding DNA: TGCAGTGCTAGAGATCAGGCGACAGCCAACGAGCAGTACTTC. Its protein product is CSARDQATANEQYF.